Sequencing of this TCR beta chain was carried out in a study of blood T cell repertoires in COVID-19. Germline loops: CDR1 SGHVS, CDR2 FQNEAQ. This CDR3 is 14 amino acids long. Trimming cost V 7 bases and J 1 base, with 11 bases left between them. The table came from immunoSEQ multiplex PCR; TCRdb's copy has only in-frame clones and leaves some out. The table lists roughly 30,000 clones, approximately 78% of them singletons. The chain links TRBV7-8 to TRBJ1-5; D is uncertain. This TCR derives from a woman between 55 and 75 years old with acute or convalescent COVID-19. Sequencing was performed on peripheral blood. In DNA, the CDR3 is TGTGCCAGCACACCCGGGAACAGCAATCAGCCCCAGCATTTT. Its protein product is CASTPGNSNQPQHF.